These 32 T cell receptor beta chains share one sample of origin, sequenced in a study of Graves' ophthalmopathy and Graves' hyperthyroidism. Amplification from RNA transcripts yielded the TCR beta CDR3 regions. An initial RT-PCR round employing HTBI primers preceded a second-round multiplex PCR. Each CDR3 protein is one row after TCRdb ran MiXCR on the multiplex PCR reads. In the table there are hundreds of thousands of distinct CDR3 sequences, under 50% of which are singletons. Sequences were obtained from peripheral blood. All receptors derive from an adult man with Graves' ophthalmopathy.

Only a few counts were recorded for this clonotype. The chain links TRBV12-3 or TRBV12-4 to TRBJ1-2; D gene uncertain. Trimming cost V 1 base and J 1 base, with 10 bases left between them. The CDR3 runs to 15 residues. CDR3 DNA sequence: TGTGCCAGCAGTTTAGAGATTGGGGTTAACTATGGCTACACCTTC. This encodes CASSLEIGVNYGYTF.

This clonotype has ten or more counts. The V call is TRBV5-1, the J call TRBJ2-7; 8 bases are a match to TRBD1. The CDR3 is 14 amino acids. The V gene end was trimmed by 5 bases and the J gene end by 7 bases; junction bases not matched to a gene: 11. Germline V CDR1 and CDR2: SGHRS, YFSETQ. The CDR3 DNA reads as TGCGCCAGCAGGTTGACAGGGGCCACGGGGGAGCAGTACTTC. Protein: CASRLTGATGEQYF.

V usage is TRBV25-1 and J usage is TRBJ1-6; the D gene is possibly TRBD1 (5 bases). The CDR3 runs to 17 residues. Germline CDR1 and CDR2: MGHDK and SYGVNS. The germline V and J ends were trimmed by 0 bases and 7 bases, with 16 bases remaining between them. This chain's CDR3 is CASSEYKGLGYNSPLHF. CDR3 nucleotide sequence: TGTGCCAGCAGTGAATATAAGGGGTTAGGCTACAATTCACCCCTCCACTTT.

The J gene is TRBJ1-2, the V gene TRBV2; 7 positions match TRBD1. The CDR3 extends over 15 amino acids. Looked up from germline, CDR1 is SNHLY and CDR2 is FYNNEI. V lost 4 bases and J lost 8; bases outside the gene matches: 13. The DNA of the CDR3 is TGTGCCAGCAGTGTTCCCGACAGGGTATCAGGCGGCTACACCTTC. As protein: CASSVPDRVSGGYTF.

The chain has TRBV29-1 and TRBJ1-5; no reliable D call. V was shortened by 6 bases and J by 14 bases, with 17 bases between the two germline ends. The CDR3 runs 11 residues. Germline CDR1 SQVTM, CDR2 ANQGSEA. CDR3 loop: CSVEREVDEHF. The CDR3 coding sequence is TGCAGCGTCGAGCGGGAGGTAGATGAGCATTTT.

The sample holds a few counts of this clonotype. The J gene is TRBJ1-1, the V gene TRBV9; D may be TRBD1 (5 bases). The germline CDR1 and CDR2 sequences are SGDLS and YYNGEE. The CDR3 sequence is 15 residues long. The V end was cut by 3 bases, the J end by 0 bases, with 12 bases between. The CDR3 region is CASSASGGLNTEAFF. Here the CDR3 DNA reads TGTGCCAGCAGCGCGAGTGGGGGACTGAACACTGAAGCTTTCTTT.

Many counts were recorded for this clonotype. The V call is TRBV10-3, the J call TRBJ2-5; 8 positions agree with TRBD1. V was clipped by 4 bases and J by 6 bases; unmatched bases: 7. The germline V gene encodes CDR1 ENHRY and CDR2 SYGVKD. The CDR3 covers 14 residues. Here the CDR3 reads CAISGTGIVKTQYF. CDR3 nucleotide sequence: TGTGCCATCAGTGGGACAGGGATAGTAAAGACCCAGTACTTC.

This clonotype was counted once. This chain links TRBV10-3 with TRBJ2-5; 10 bases map to TRBD1. With 2 bases clipped from V and 6 bases from J, the junction kept 6 bases outside the gene matches. This CDR3 region has 15 residues. The germline CDR1 and CDR2 sequences are ENHRY and SYGVKD. The CDR3 is CAISELGQGRKTQYF. The CDR3 DNA follows: TGTGCCATCAGTGAGCTGGGACAGGGGAGGAAGACCCAGTACTTC.

There are a few counts of this clonotype. The J gene is TRBJ2-7, the V gene TRBV14, with D tentatively TRBD2 (5 bases). V shed 0 bases and J shed 5 bases, with 14 bases lying between them. This CDR3 has 15 amino acids. The V gene's germline CDR1 is SGHDN and CDR2 FVKESK. The CDR3 reads CASSQEWVRAHEQYF. Written as DNA, the CDR3 is TGTGCCAGCAGCCAAGAGTGGGTGCGGGCCCACGAGCAGTACTTC.

This rearrangement joins TRBV20-1 to TRBJ2-6; tentative D call: TRBD1 (5 bases). The CDR3 covers 13 residues. The V gene lost 1 base and the J gene lost 4 bases, with 5 bases spanning the gap. Germline V gene lookup returns CDR1 DFQATT and CDR2 SNEGSKA (reference sequence). The CDR3 DNA reads as TGCAGTGCTAGAGGGGGCGGGGCCAACGTCCTGACTTTC. It codes for CSARGGGANVLTF.

This clonotype has ten or more counts. The rearrangement joins TRBV29-1 to TRBJ1-1; 7 bases align to TRBD1. This CDR3 region has 11 residues. V trimming: 5 bases; J trimming: 5 bases; junction bases outside the gene matches: 2. Germline CDR1 is SQVTM and CDR2 is ANQGSEA. The CDR3 DNA is TGCAGCGTTTGGGGACAGACTGAAGCTTTCTTT. Its translation is CSVWGQTEAFF.

This clonotype was counted only a few times. V usage is TRBV19 and J usage is TRBJ1-6, with TRBD1 matching 7 bases. Trimming removed 2 bases from V and 6 bases from J; junction bases left unmatched: 4. The CDR3 runs to 15 residues. Germline CDR1 LNHDA, CDR2 SQIVND (reference sequence). CDR3 DNA: TGTGCCAGTAGTATACTCCGGGACAGTAATTCACCCCTCCACTTT. Translation gives CASSILRDSNSPLHF.

The chain employs TRBV9 and TRBJ1-2; 7 bases fit TRBD1. Germline V lookup: CDR1 SGDLS, CDR2 YYNGEE. CDR3 length: 15 residues. With 4 bases clipped from V and 3 bases from J, the junction kept 9 bases outside the gene matches. The CDR3 DNA reads TGTGCCAGCAGCCCAGGGGGGGCTGTTGACTATGGCTACACCTTC. As protein: CASSPGGAVDYGYTF.

This clonotype was counted a few times. V and J are TRBV20-1 and TRBJ2-7; 11 positions match TRBD2. The CDR3 runs to 18 residues. The V segment lost 0 bases and the J segment 4 bases; nucleotides outside the gene matches: 14. CDR1 and CDR2 (germline): DFQATT, SNEGSKA (reference sequence). The chain's CDR3 is CSARDSGTSGAHLYEQYF. The CDR3 nucleotides read TGCAGTGCTAGAGATTCCGGGACTAGCGGAGCCCATCTTTACGAGCAGTACTTC.

This rearrangement joins TRBV14 to TRBJ2-7; perhaps D is TRBD1 or TRBD2 (6 bases each). The CDR3 has 19 amino acids. The germline V and J ends were trimmed by 1 base and 3 bases, with 25 bases remaining between them. Germline CDR1 SGHDN, CDR2 FVKESK. This chain's CDR3 is CASSQVRQAHYPGSYEQYF. DNA for the CDR3: TGTGCCAGCAGCCAAGTGAGACAGGCTCACTACCCCGGGAGCTACGAGCAGTACTTC.

The table lists this clonotype with a few counts. This chain joins TRBV7-3 and TRBJ2-7; 8 positions match TRBD2. V was pared by 2 bases and J by 5 bases, with 14 bases of the junction left unmatched. Germline V gene sequence: CDR1 SGHTA, CDR2 FQGTGA. CDR3 size: 17 residues. The CDR3 here is CASSLLGASGLRDEQYF. Here the CDR3 DNA reads TGTGCCAGCAGCTTACTTGGGGCTAGCGGGTTGAGGGACGAGCAGTACTTC.

This clonotype has a handful of counts. The chain employs TRBV4-1 and TRBJ1-5; 10 nucleotides agree with TRBD1. This CDR3 has 14 amino acids. V lost 4 bases, J lost 5 bases, and 2 bases stayed unmatched. Germline assignment: CDR1 MGHRA and CDR2 YSYEKL. The CDR3 bases are TGCGCCAGCAGCCGAGGGACAGGGGATCAGCCCCAGCATTTT. Its translation is CASSRGTGDQPQHF.

This clonotype has at least ten counts. This chain connects TRBV6-6 to TRBJ1-4; D not resolved. Germline values: CDR1 MNHNY, CDR2 SVGAGI (reference sequence). With 6 bases removed from V and 7 bases from J, the gap between germline ends came to 18 bases. The CDR3 runs 15 residues. CDR3 protein: CASSLAGEFGEKLFF. CDR3 in DNA: TGTGCCAGCAGCCTCGCCGGGGAGTTCGGTGAAAAACTGTTTTTT.

The table lists this clonotype with many counts. The rearrangement links TRBV2 to TRBJ2-2; maybe TRBD2 (7 bases). V was trimmed by 7 bases and J by 3 bases, leaving 15 bases between them. The CDR3 totals 15 residues. Germline V CDR1 and CDR2: SNHLY, FYNNEI. The CDR3 nucleotides read TGTGCCAGCATGAGGGGGGGAATTTACACCGGGGAGCTGTTTTTT. The encoded protein is CASMRGGIYTGELFF.

In regard to this clonotype: A read error may produce the germline difference seen at one junction end. The CDR3 bases are TGTGCCAGCAGTTACGGGCAGAACACTGAAGCTTCCTTT. Translating it yields CASSYGQNTEASF. This chain links TRBV2 with TRBJ1-1; D is unclear. This CDR3 is built from 13 residues. The germline V gene encodes CDR1 SNHLY and CDR2 FYNNEI.

This rearrangement joins TRBV7-3 to TRBJ1-4, with D possibly matching TRBD1 (5 bases). V was shortened by 3 bases and J by 8 bases, with 13 bases between the two germline ends. This CDR3 is built from 14 residues. Germline V gives CDR1 SGHTA, CDR2 FQGTGA. CDR3 in amino acids: CASSLRPGGEKLFF. The CDR3 nucleotides are TGTGCCAGCAGCTTGAGACCCGGGGGGGAAAAACTGTTTTTT.

Comment on this clonotype: A clone one base away is much larger, so this may be a read error. J is TRBJ2-5 and V is TRBV24-1; weak D call: TRBD1 (5 bases). Germline CDR1 KGHDR, CDR2 SFDVKD. CDR3 size: 16 residues. The CDR3 here is CASSDSTVQPQETQYF. The CDR3 coding sequence is TGTGCCTCCAGTGATTCGACAGTACAACCACAAGAGACCCAGTACTTC.

This clonotype was detected once. This rearrangement joins TRBV5-6 to TRBJ1-4; D remains ambiguous. This CDR3 is built from 18 residues. Germline V gives CDR1 SGHDT, CDR2 YYEEEE. The V end was cut by 0 bases, the J end by 5 bases, with 20 bases between. The CDR3 protein is CASSLGFSLAILNEKLFF. CDR3 sequence (DNA): TGTGCCAGCAGCTTGGGATTCTCGTTGGCCATACTCAATGAAAAACTGTTTTTT.

This clonotype was detected many times. The chain has TRBV20-1 and TRBJ1-1; 7 nucleotides align to TRBD1. Germline assignment: CDR1 DFQATT and CDR2 SNEGSKA (reference sequence). This CDR3 is built from 14 residues. Trimming removed 1 base from V and 4 bases from J; junction bases left unmatched: 6. The CDR3 bases are TGCAGTGCTAGAGCCAGGGGGGGGTCCACTGAAGCTTTCTTT. Residues: CSARARGGSTEAFF.

In its sample, this clonotype was seen many times. In DNA, the CDR3 is TGTGCCAGTACAAGGGACAGCCAATATGGCTACACCTTC. Its protein product is CASTRDSQYGYTF. This chain links TRBV19 with TRBJ1-2, with TRBD1 identical over 7 bases. Germline V gene sequence: CDR1 LNHDA, CDR2 SQIVND (reference sequence). V lost 7 bases and J lost 5; bases outside the gene matches: 7. CDR3 length equals 13 residues.

This clonotype was observed a single time. This chain uses TRBV2 with TRBJ2-6; 8 positions agree with TRBD2. Germline loops: CDR1 SNHLY, CDR2 FYNNEI. The CDR3 has 15 residues. The V gene end was trimmed by 6 bases and the J gene end by 2 bases; junction bases not matched to a gene: 3. The CDR3 is CASRVAGTGANVLTF. CDR3 in DNA: TGTGCCAGCAGGGTAGCGGGGACTGGGGCCAACGTCCTGACTTTC.

The rearrangement joins TRBV10-3 to TRBJ1-3, with 8 nucleotides matching TRBD1. Germline assignment: CDR1 ENHRY and CDR2 SYGVKD. V gave up 10 bases and J gave up 4 bases; unmatched junction bases: 15. This CDR3 region has 16 residues. CDR3 loop: CASTGQGFMTGNTIYF. The CDR3 DNA sequence: TGTGCCAGCACCGGACAGGGTTTCATGACCGGAAACACCATATATTTT.

The gene calls are TRBV2 and TRBJ1-5; no clear D. This CDR3 contains 15 residues. V lost 4 bases and J 0 bases, leaving 10 bases between the germline ends. Germline V gene sequence: CDR1 SNHLY, CDR2 FYNNEI. The CDR3 nucleotides read TGTGCCAGCAGTGCGACGGGAAGTAGCAATCAGCCCCAGCATTTT. As protein: CASSATGSSNQPQHF.

The table lists this clonotype with many counts. The junction does not match germline at one end; this may be a read error. This chain uses TRBV10-2 with TRBJ1-1, with D unclear. CDR3 length: 14 amino acids. CDR1 and CDR2 (germline): WSHSY, SAAADI. DNA for the CDR3: TGTGCCAGCAGTCTCCCGACCGTGAACACTGAAGCTTTCTTT. Its translation is CASSLPTVNTEAFF.

Details on this clonotype: Possible read error: a much larger clone is one base away. The CDR3 does not end in the conserved phenylalanine or tryptophan, so this is likely a read error. The gene calls are TRBV20-1 and TRBJ2-7; 11 positions agree with TRBD2. CDR3 length: 13 residues. Per the germline V gene, CDR1 is DFQATT and CDR2 is SNEGSKA (reference sequence). The junction had 2 bases not matched to a gene; V was cut back by 5 bases and J by 2 bases. CDR3 coding DNA: TGCAGTGCTGAGGGACTAGCGGCCTACGAGCAGTACCTC. Protein product: CSAEGLAAYEQYL.

This clonotype came up many times. This sequence joins TRBV29-1 and TRBJ2-6; perhaps TRBD1 as D (6 bases). Trimming took 5 bases from V and 2 from J, leaving 16 bases between them. Germline V gene lookup returns CDR1 SQVTM and CDR2 ANQGSEA. The CDR3 extends over 16 amino acids. CDR3 in amino acids: CSVFLQGSPGANVLTF. For the CDR3, the DNA is TGCAGCGTTTTCTTGCAGGGGAGTCCTGGGGCCAACGTCCTGACTTTC.

The chain has TRBV29-1 and TRBJ2-5; maybe TRBD1 (6 bases). The germline CDR1 and CDR2 sequences are SQVTM and ANQGSEA. The germline V and J ends were trimmed by 3 bases and 4 bases, with 9 bases remaining between them. The CDR3 consists of 12 residues. The CDR3 sequence: CSVDPGVETQYF. In nucleotides, the CDR3 is TGCAGCGTTGACCCAGGGGTAGAGACCCAGTACTTC.